This T cell receptor beta chain derives from a study of blood T cell repertoires in COVID-19. Overall study context: Sites in the United States, Italy and Spain provided acute and convalescent COVID-19 samples.

As handled by the study authors: Amplification of reference gene primers provided the estimated nucleated cell counts. Some clones are missing from TCRdb's copy, which holds only in-frame ones; the method was immunoSEQ multiplex PCR. The DNA was the basis for D and trimming; V, J and clone size are from that table. The sample consists of some 310,000 clones, 90% of them appearing once. Trimming cost V 5 bases and J 5 bases; bases outside gene matches: 4. This CDR3 has 13 residues. The germline V gene encodes CDR1 SGHTA and CDR2 FQGNSA. Sequenced input: peripheral blood. This TCR came from a woman in her forties with COVID-19, enrolled during active disease. The chain recombines TRBV7-2 with TRBJ1-1, with 8 bases identical to TRBD1. The CDR3 reads CASSRTGRTEAFF. DNA for the CDR3: TGTGCCAGCAGCCGGACAGGGAGGACTGAAGCTTTCTTT.